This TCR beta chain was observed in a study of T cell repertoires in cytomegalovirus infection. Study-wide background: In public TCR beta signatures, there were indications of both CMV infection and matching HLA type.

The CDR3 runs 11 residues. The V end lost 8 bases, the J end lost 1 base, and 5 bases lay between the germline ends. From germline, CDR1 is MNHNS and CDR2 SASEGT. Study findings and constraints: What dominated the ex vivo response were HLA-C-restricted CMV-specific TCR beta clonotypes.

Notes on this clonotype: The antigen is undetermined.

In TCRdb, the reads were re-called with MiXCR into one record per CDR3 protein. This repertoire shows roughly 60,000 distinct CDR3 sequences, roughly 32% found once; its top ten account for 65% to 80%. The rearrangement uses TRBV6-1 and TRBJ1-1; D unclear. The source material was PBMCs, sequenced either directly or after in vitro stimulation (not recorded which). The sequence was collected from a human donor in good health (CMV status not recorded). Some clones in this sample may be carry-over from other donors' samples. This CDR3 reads CASDGNTEAFF. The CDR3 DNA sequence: TGTGCCAGCGATGGGAACACTGAAGCTTTCTTT.